These T cell receptor beta chains were read from a single sample in a study of T cells in Graves' hyperthyroidism and ophthalmopathy. TCRdb analysed the multiplex PCR reads with MiXCR anew, one entry per CDR3 protein. The sample holds nearly 750,000 distinct CDR3 sequences, roughly 32% seen once. Sample: blood. These receptors originate from a woman between 35 and 50 years old with Graves' hyperthyroidism. CDR3s include the opening cysteine and the closing phenylalanine or tryptophan. D genes are given only for firm matches. Clone size appears in some rows only: once, few, many, or a class for an expanded clone.

D gene: NA; J gene: TRBJ1-1; clone size: many; V gene: TRBV10-3; CDR3 DNA: TGTGCCATCAGTGCAGCACAGGGGAACACTGAAGCTTTCTTT; CDR3 protein: CAISAAQGNTEAFF
D gene: NA; J gene: TRBJ2-5; clone size: few; V gene: TRBV4-3; CDR3 DNA: TGCGCCAGCAGCCAAGATATCGCGATTGAGGGGGAGACCCAGTACTTC; CDR3 protein: CASSQDIAIEGETQYF
D gene: NA; J gene: TRBJ2-5; clone size: NA; V gene: TRBV14; CDR3 DNA: TGTGCCAGCAGCTCCTGGTCTTGGTCAGAAGAGACCCAGTACTTC; CDR3 protein: CASSSWSWSEETQYF
D gene: TRBD1; J gene: TRBJ1-5; clone size: few; V gene: TRBV6-5; CDR3 DNA: TGTGCCAGCAGTCCGGGACAGGGGACGTATAGCAATCAGCCCCAGCATTTT; CDR3 protein: CASSPGQGTYSNQPQHF
D gene: TRBD1; J gene: TRBJ1-1; clone size: NA; V gene: TRBV24-1; CDR3 DNA: TGTGCCACCAGTGACGCGACAGGGAGAAACACTGAAGCTTTCTTT; CDR3 protein: CATSDATGRNTEAFF
D gene: NA; J gene: TRBJ2-2; clone size: NA; V gene: TRBV12-3/TRBV12-4; CDR3 DNA: TGTGCCAGCAGCCCGACCGGGGACACCGGGGAGCTGTTTTTT; CDR3 protein: CASSPTGDTGELFF
D gene: NA; J gene: TRBJ2-7; clone size: many; V gene: TRBV12-3/TRBV12-4; CDR3 DNA: TGTGCCAGCACCTCGACCGCCGGGTCGGGCGAGCAGTACTTC; CDR3 protein: CASTSTAGSGEQYF
D gene: NA; J gene: TRBJ1-4; clone size: few; V gene: TRBV9; CDR3 DNA: TGTGCCAGCAGCGCGATGAATGAAAAACTGTTTTTT; CDR3 protein: CASSAMNEKLFF
D gene: TRBD1; J gene: TRBJ1-2; clone size: NA; V gene: TRBV10-3; CDR3 DNA: TGTGCCATCAGTGACGGGACAGGGCTGGGTTATGGCTACACCTTC; CDR3 protein: CAISDGTGLGYGYTF
D gene: NA; J gene: TRBJ2-7; clone size: NA; V gene: TRBV6-1; CDR3 DNA: TGTGCCAGCACTACCCCGGTGGAGGGGCAGTACGAGCAGTACTTC; CDR3 protein: CASTTPVEGQYEQYF
D gene: NA; J gene: TRBJ1-1; clone size: few; V gene: TRBV12-3/TRBV12-4; CDR3 DNA: TGTGCCAGCACTGAAGTAGGCCGAGCCCCTGAAGCTTTCTTT; CDR3 protein: CASTEVGRAPEAFF
D gene: NA; J gene: TRBJ2-5; clone size: many; V gene: TRBV20-1; CDR3 DNA: TGCAGTGCTACAAAAGGGGGGGGGCAAGAGACCCAGTACTTC; CDR3 protein: CSATKGGGQETQYF
D gene: NA; J gene: TRBJ1-1; clone size: many; V gene: TRBV11-2; CDR3 DNA: TGTGCCAGCAGCCCTGACGCGGGGTGGACTGAAGCTTTCTTT; CDR3 protein: CASSPDAGWTEAFF
D gene: TRBD2; J gene: TRBJ2-5; clone size: NA; V gene: TRBV7-9; CDR3 DNA: TGTGCCAGCAGCTTAGGACTAGCGCGTCAAGAGACCCAGTACTTC; CDR3 protein: CASSLGLARQETQYF